This TCR beta chain was found in a study of radiation and T cells in renal cell carcinoma. Study-wide results and limits: Top tumor clonotypes rose in blood 2 weeks post-radiation, then contracted.

The CDR3 runs 13 residues. V was pared by 10 bases and J by 6 bases, with 17 bases between. The germline V gene has CDR1 MNHNS and CDR2 SASEGT. As for time point: blood 2 weeks post-SBRT. The treatment here: 15 Gy SBRT to primary tumor, nephrectomy 4 weeks later. Comment on this clone: Antigen specificity is unknown.

Libraries were prepared by immunoSEQ multiplex PCR; TCRdb keeps only in-frame clonotypes and omits some of them. The sample has just under 80,000 clones, approximately 83% seen once. The sequence came from a woman aged 45-59 years with renal cell carcinoma. The chain is built from TRBV6-1 and TRBJ2-3; possible D gene TRBD2, 6 bases. This material consisted of blood, taken from a patient whose treatment included radiotherapy and nephrectomy. The CDR3 region is CAMAGKPEDTQYF. In DNA form, the CDR3 reads TGTGCCATGGCGGGGAAACCAGAGGATACGCAGTATTTT.